The rows below give T cell receptor beta chains drawn from one sample of a study of CD8+ T cells in alopecia areata. The table came from immunoSEQ multiplex PCR; TCRdb's copy has only in-frame clones and leaves some out. The repertoire has around 120,000 clones, roughly 63% of them found once; the top ten carry under 35%. This specimen consisted of CD8+ T cells sorted from blood, obtained at week 4, from a patient treated with tofacitinib. These receptors were taken from a human donor with alopecia areata. The CDR3 runs from the conserved cysteine through the conserved F or W. The D gene is left open where the match is weak. Clone size is given for some rows only: seen once, a few or many times, or a class if the clone is expanded.

CDR3 protein: CAWSQPGRNEQFF; CDR3 DNA: TGTGCCTGGAGTCAACCTGGCAGAAATGAGCAGTTCTTC; D gene: .; J gene: TRBJ2-1; V gene: TRBV30; clone size: .
CDR3 protein: CSVETVWGQGTQETQYF; CDR3 DNA: TGCAGCGTTGAAACTGTATGGGGTCAGGGGACGCAAGAGACCCAGTACTTC; D gene: .; J gene: TRBJ2-5; V gene: TRBV29-1; clone size: few
CDR3 protein: CASSSLPYQPQHF; CDR3 DNA: TGTGCCAGCAGCTCCCTCCCGTACCAGCCCCAGCATTTT; D gene: .; J gene: TRBJ1-5; V gene: TRBV7-9; clone size: .
CDR3 protein: CASSFVTDIYTEAFF; CDR3 DNA: TGTGCCAGCAGCTTTGTTACAGACATATACACTGAAGCTTTCTTT; D gene: .; J gene: TRBJ1-1; V gene: TRBV5-6; clone size: .
CDR3 protein: CASNPYQTSGASYNEQFF; CDR3 DNA: TGTGCCAGCAACCCGTACCAGACTAGCGGGGCCTCCTACAATGAGCAGTTCTTC; D gene: TRBD2; J gene: TRBJ2-1; V gene: TRBV27; clone size: .
CDR3 protein: CSVEDRVNYGYTF; CDR3 DNA: TGCAGCGTTGAAGATAGGGTTAACTATGGCTACACCTTC; D gene: .; J gene: TRBJ1-2; V gene: TRBV29-1; clone size: .
CDR3 protein: CASSLLDSNSPLHF; CDR3 DNA: TGTGCCAGCAGCTTATTAGACAGCAATTCACCCCTCCACTTT; D gene: .; J gene: TRBJ1-6; V gene: TRBV7-9; clone size: .
CDR3 protein: CASTPGLADEQYF; CDR3 DNA: TGTGCCAGCACGCCGGGACTAGCGGACGAGCAGTACTTC; D gene: TRBD2; J gene: TRBJ2-7; V gene: TRBV5-4; clone size: few
CDR3 protein: CAWSEVSSYEQYF; CDR3 DNA: TGTGCCTGGAGTGAGGTCAGCTCCTACGAGCAGTACTTC; D gene: .; J gene: TRBJ2-7; V gene: TRBV30; clone size: .
CDR3 protein: CATSRARGEQYF; CDR3 DNA: TGTGCCACCAGCAGAGCCCGTGGCGAGCAGTACTTC; D gene: .; J gene: TRBJ2-7; V gene: TRBV15; clone size: once
CDR3 protein: CSVLGERTDTQYF; CDR3 DNA: TGCAGCGTTCTGGGGGAGCGCACAGATACGCAGTATTTT; D gene: .; J gene: TRBJ2-3; V gene: TRBV29-1; clone size: once
CDR3 protein: CASSIASGGVNEQFF; CDR3 DNA: TGTGCCAGTAGTATAGCTAGCGGGGGGGTCAATGAGCAGTTCTTC; D gene: TRBD2; J gene: TRBJ2-1; V gene: TRBV19; clone size: few
CDR3 protein: CSVEAGAYNEQFF; CDR3 DNA: TGCAGCGTTGAGGCAGGGGCCTACAATGAGCAGTTCTTC; D gene: .; J gene: TRBJ2-1; V gene: TRBV29-1; clone size: few
CDR3 protein: CASSLAAEDYTF; CDR3 DNA: TGCGCCAGCAGCTTGGCCGCGGAAGACTACACCTTC; D gene: .; J gene: TRBJ1-2; V gene: TRBV5-1; clone size: .
CDR3 protein: CSVRVRLNTEAFF; CDR3 DNA: TGCAGCGTTAGGGTTCGCCTGAACACTGAAGCTTTCTTT; D gene: .; J gene: TRBJ1-1; V gene: TRBV29-1; clone size: .
CDR3 protein: CASSPGTGAYEQYF; CDR3 DNA: TGTGCCAGCAGTCCAGGGACAGGCGCCTACGAGCAGTACTTC; D gene: TRBD1; J gene: TRBJ2-7; V gene: TRBV28; clone size: .
CDR3 protein: CASTSGTGGTEAFF; CDR3 DNA: TGTGCCAGCACCTCCGGGACAGGGGGCACTGAAGCTTTCTTT; D gene: TRBD1; J gene: TRBJ1-1; V gene: TRBV2; clone size: .
CDR3 protein: CSALGLLLGNTGELFF; CDR3 DNA: TGCAGCGCATTGGGACTCCTCCTAGGAAACACCGGGGAGCTGTTTTTT; D gene: .; J gene: TRBJ2-2; V gene: TRBV29-1; clone size: few
CDR3 protein: CAWSTDEGRYTF; CDR3 DNA: TGTGCCTGGAGTACCGACGAGGGCCGATACACCTTC; D gene: .; J gene: TRBJ1-2; V gene: TRBV30; clone size: .
CDR3 protein: CASSQGLLALHF; CDR3 DNA: TGTGCCAGCAGCCAAGGGTTGCTAGCCCTCCACTTT; D gene: .; J gene: TRBJ1-6; V gene: TRBV14; clone size: .
CDR3 protein: CASSLVGALVEQYF; CDR3 DNA: TGTGCCAGCAGTTTAGTGGGGGCGCTGGTCGAGCAGTACTTC; D gene: .; J gene: TRBJ2-7; V gene: TRBV27; clone size: once
CDR3 protein: CSVSAGSTDTQYF; CDR3 DNA: TGCAGCGTATCCGCAGGGTCGACAGATACGCAGTATTTT; D gene: .; J gene: TRBJ2-3; V gene: TRBV29-1; clone size: few
CDR3 protein: CASSEPSYEQYF; CDR3 DNA: TGTGCCAGCAGTGAACCTTCCTACGAGCAGTACTTC; D gene: .; J gene: TRBJ2-7; V gene: TRBV2; clone size: .
CDR3 protein: CAWSVQGTGQPQHF; CDR3 DNA: TGTGCCTGGAGTGTACAGGGTACAGGTCAGCCCCAGCATTTT; D gene: .; J gene: TRBJ1-5; V gene: TRBV30; clone size: .
CDR3 protein: CASRSQGNSPLHF; CDR3 DNA: TGTGCCAGCAGGTCCCAGGGCAATTCACCCCTCCACTTT; D gene: .; J gene: TRBJ1-6; V gene: TRBV27; clone size: .
CDR3 protein: CASSLGQGWYEQYF; CDR3 DNA: TGTGCCAGCAGCCTGGGACAGGGGTGGTACGAGCAGTACTTC; D gene: TRBD1; J gene: TRBJ2-7; V gene: TRBV13; clone size: .
CDR3 protein: CSAAGAHYGYTF; CDR3 DNA: TGCAGCGCTGCAGGGGCCCATTATGGCTACACCTTC; D gene: .; J gene: TRBJ1-2; V gene: TRBV29-1; clone size: few
CDR3 protein: CSVVMGPEAFF; CDR3 DNA: TGCAGCGTTGTAATGGGGCCTGAAGCTTTCTTT; D gene: .; J gene: TRBJ1-1; V gene: TRBV29-1; clone size: .
CDR3 protein: CASSYSLKGGNYGYTF; CDR3 DNA: TGTGCCAGCAGTTACAGCCTTAAGGGTGGAAACTATGGCTACACCTTC; D gene: .; J gene: TRBJ1-2; V gene: TRBV6-5; clone size: .
CDR3 protein: CASSQDGGMNTEAFF; CDR3 DNA: TGCGCCAGCAGCCAAGATGGGGGCATGAACACTGAAGCTTTCTTT; D gene: .; J gene: TRBJ1-1; V gene: TRBV4-3; clone size: few
CDR3 protein: CASSLGTGSTEAFF; CDR3 DNA: TGTGCCAGCAGCCTCGGGACAGGGTCCACTGAAGCTTTCTTT; D gene: TRBD1; J gene: TRBJ1-1; V gene: TRBV25-1; clone size: once
CDR3 protein: CASSLKVGPTDTQYF; CDR3 DNA: TGCGCCAGCAGCCTCAAGGTAGGCCCCACAGATACGCAGTATTTT; D gene: .; J gene: TRBJ2-3; V gene: TRBV4-1; clone size: .
CDR3 protein: CASSGGRTWGYGYTF; CDR3 DNA: TGTGCCAGCAGCGGAGGACGTACATGGGGCTATGGCTACACCTTC; D gene: .; J gene: TRBJ1-2; V gene: TRBV2; clone size: .
CDR3 protein: CSAPQGAASTDTQYF; CDR3 DNA: TGCAGCGCACCCCAAGGGGCTGCTAGCACAGATACGCAGTATTTT; D gene: .; J gene: TRBJ2-3; V gene: TRBV29-1; clone size: .
CDR3 protein: CASGWGTAETQYF; CDR3 DNA: TGTGCTAGTGGTTGGGGGACAGCTGAGACCCAGTACTTC; D gene: TRBD1; J gene: TRBJ2-5; V gene: TRBV12-5; clone size: few
CDR3 protein: CASSLSAGIVITEAFF; CDR3 DNA: TGTGCCAGCAGTTTATCGGCAGGGATAGTAATCACTGAAGCTTTCTTT; D gene: .; J gene: TRBJ1-1; V gene: TRBV27; clone size: .
CDR3 protein: CAWSENRGDGETQYF; CDR3 DNA: TGTGCCTGGAGTGAAAATAGGGGGGATGGGGAGACCCAGTACTTC; D gene: .; J gene: TRBJ2-5; V gene: TRBV30; clone size: .
CDR3 protein: CSVESPGQGFDEQFF; CDR3 DNA: TGCAGCGTTGAGAGTCCGGGACAGGGTTTCGATGAGCAGTTCTTC; D gene: TRBD1; J gene: TRBJ2-1; V gene: TRBV29-1; clone size: few
CDR3 protein: CASSTNSPGYTF; CDR3 DNA: TGCGCCAGCAGTACCAACAGTCCTGGCTACACCTTC; D gene: .; J gene: TRBJ1-2; V gene: TRBV23-1; clone size: few
CDR3 protein: CASSFSPGNSGANVLTF; CDR3 DNA: TGTGCCAGCAGCTTCTCGCCAGGGAACTCTGGGGCCAACGTCCTGACTTTC; D gene: .; J gene: TRBJ2-6; V gene: TRBV7-9; clone size: .
CDR3 protein: CSVVGHRAEAFF; CDR3 DNA: TGCAGCGTTGTGGGACACCGCGCTGAAGCTTTCTTT; D gene: .; J gene: TRBJ1-1; V gene: TRBV29-1; clone size: .
CDR3 protein: CASSVGLASDTQYF; CDR3 DNA: TGTGCCAGCAGCGTAGGCCTAGCGTCAGATACGCAGTATTTT; D gene: .; J gene: TRBJ2-3; V gene: TRBV9; clone size: few
CDR3 protein: CASSLGGENSPLHF; CDR3 DNA: TGTGCCAGCAGTTTGGGCGGGGAAAATTCACCCCTCCACTTT; D gene: .; J gene: TRBJ1-6; V gene: TRBV27; clone size: .
CDR3 protein: CASSLVGLYGYTF; CDR3 DNA: TGTGCCAGCAGCTTAGTGGGACTCTATGGCTACACCTTC; D gene: .; J gene: TRBJ1-2; V gene: TRBV7-2; clone size: .
CDR3 protein: CASSDDSNTEAFF; CDR3 DNA: TGTGCCAGCAGTGACGACTCGAACACTGAAGCTTTCTTT; D gene: .; J gene: TRBJ1-1; V gene: TRBV6-4; clone size: .
CDR3 protein: CASSLTPGSYEQYF; CDR3 DNA: TGTGCCAGCAGTTTAACCCCAGGGTCCTACGAGCAGTACTTC; D gene: .; J gene: TRBJ2-7; V gene: TRBV27; clone size: .
CDR3 protein: CASSRDRVTDTQYF; CDR3 DNA: TGCGCCAGCAGTCGGGACAGAGTCACAGATACGCAGTATTTT; D gene: TRBD1; J gene: TRBJ2-3; V gene: TRBV4-1; clone size: .
CDR3 protein: CAIGAASTNEKLFF; CDR3 DNA: TGTGCCATCGGGGCAGCATCAACTAATGAAAAACTGTTTTTT; D gene: .; J gene: TRBJ1-4; V gene: TRBV7-9; clone size: .
CDR3 protein: CASSWRNTEAFF; CDR3 DNA: TGTGCCAGCAGCTGGAGGAACACTGAAGCTTTCTTT; D gene: .; J gene: TRBJ1-1; V gene: TRBV7-9; clone size: few
CDR3 protein: CASSLSNQPQHF; CDR3 DNA: TGTGCCAGCAGCTTAAGCAATCAGCCCCAGCATTTT; D gene: .; J gene: TRBJ1-5; V gene: TRBV13; clone size: .
CDR3 protein: CSLNFFDRAYNEQFF; CDR3 DNA: TGCAGCCTCAACTTCTTTGACAGGGCCTACAATGAGCAGTTCTTC; D gene: TRBD1; J gene: TRBJ2-1; V gene: TRBV29-1; clone size: few
CDR3 protein: CASSLIGFGAMNTEAFF; CDR3 DNA: TGTGCCAGCAGCTTGATCGGGTTTGGGGCCATGAACACTGAAGCTTTCTTT; D gene: .; J gene: TRBJ1-1; V gene: TRBV7-2; clone size: .
CDR3 protein: CATSTNQGAGNTIYF; CDR3 DNA: TGTGCCACCAGCACAAATCAGGGGGCTGGAAACACCATATATTTT; D gene: TRBD1; J gene: TRBJ1-3; V gene: TRBV15; clone size: .